The 15 T cell receptor beta chains below come from one sample, sequenced in a study of T cell repertoires in cytomegalovirus infection. Each CDR3 protein is one row after TCRdb ran MiXCR on the reads. Among roughly 500,000 distinct CDR3 sequences, about 33% were seen once, and the ten largest hold 15% to 20%. These receptors are not linked to any known antigen. Sequences were derived from cultured PBMCs, sampled from culture after CMV antigen stimulation. All receptors derive from a human donor in good health (CMV status not recorded). Some clones in this sample may be carry-over from other donors' samples.

This chain uses TRBV7-6 with TRBJ2-7, with D possibly being TRBD2 (5 bases). Trimming removed 0 bases from V and 2 bases from J, with 11 bases in between. The germline V gene has CDR1 SGHVS and CDR2 FNYEAQ. CDR3 length: 15 amino acids. The DNA of the CDR3 is TGTGCCAGCAGCTTAGCAGCGGATACGACCTACGAGCAGTACTTC. Residues: CASSLAADTTYEQYF.

The chain links TRBV11-2 to TRBJ2-3, with D unresolved. Trimming removed 1 base from V and 2 bases from J, with 10 bases in between. Germline V gene lookup returns CDR1 SGHAT and CDR2 FQNNGV. There are 15 residues in the CDR3. The CDR3 DNA sequence: TGTGCCAGCAGCTTAGTGCACGGATTCACAGATACGCAGTATTTT. It encodes CASSLVHGFTDTQYF.

This clonotype was counted many times. J is TRBJ2-3 and V is TRBV12-3 or TRBV12-4, with 7 bases aligning to TRBD1. The length of the CDR3 is 16 residues. V lost 5 bases to trimming and J lost 3 bases; unmatched junction nucleotides: 11. Written as DNA, the CDR3 is TGTGCCAGCAGTATTCAACAGGGGTATGGGACAGATACGCAGTATTTT. The encoded protein is CASSIQQGYGTDTQYF.

By its share, this clonotype is medium-sized (0.01 to 0.1%). The rearrangement links TRBV6-5 to TRBJ1-3; D is uncertain. The CDR3 runs to 15 residues. Germline assignment: CDR1 MNHEY and CDR2 SVGAGI. V was trimmed by 3 bases and J by 4 bases, leaving 13 bases between them. CDR3 sequence (DNA): TGTGCCAGCAGTTATCGGGGTATACAAGGAAACACCATATATTTT. Translation: CASSYRGIQGNTIYF.

The V call is TRBV7-9, the J call TRBJ1-2; D gene ambiguous. Trimming pared 5 bases from V and 13 bases from J, leaving 14 bases between. The CDR3 sequence is 11 residues long. In germline, CDR1 is SEHNR, CDR2 FQNEAQ (reference sequence). CDR3 sequence reads: CASSPQTAVTF. The DNA for the CDR3 is TGTGCCAGCAGCCCCCAGACGGCTGTCACCTTC.

This clonotype was recorded only once. This sequence joins TRBV19 and TRBJ2-3; a possible D gene is TRBD1 (5 bases). CDR1 is LNHDA, CDR2 SQIVND, per germline (reference sequence). The V end lost 7 bases, the J end lost 4 bases, and 15 bases lay between the germline ends. The CDR3 runs to 14 residues. The CDR3: CASNLGHEADTQYF. The CDR3 DNA reads TGTGCCAGTAACTTAGGACATGAGGCAGATACGCAGTATTTT.

V is TRBV7-6 and J is TRBJ2-2; 14 nucleotides match TRBD2. The length of the CDR3 is 20 residues. Looked up from germline, CDR1 is SGHVS and CDR2 is FNYEAQ. V gave up 5 bases and J gave up 3 bases; unmatched junction bases: 14. In DNA, the CDR3 is TGTGCCAGCAGCCCCCGACTAGCGGGAGGGCTTGGTTCGCACACCGGGGAGCTGTTTTTT. Translation gives CASSPRLAGGLGSHTGELFF.

As regards this clonotype: This sequence may be a read error, since a much larger clone differs from it by one base. Likely a read error: the CDR3 ends without its conserved phenylalanine or tryptophan. The rearrangement joins TRBV7-8 to TRBJ1-2; D remains ambiguous. V was pared by 5 bases and J by 1 base, with 14 bases between. CDR3 length equals 15 residues. Per the germline V gene, CDR1 is SGHVS and CDR2 is FQNEAQ. The CDR3 DNA follows: TGTGCCAGCAGCGGTGGGCAGGCCTTTAACTATGGCTACACCGTC. Its translation: CASSGGQAFNYGYTV.

This clonotype was counted between two and nine times. The chain links TRBV7-9 to TRBJ1-1; D unresolved. Trimming shortened V by 7 bases and J by 3 bases, and 18 bases separated the two germline ends. This CDR3 is built from 15 residues. In germline, CDR1 is SEHNR, CDR2 FQNEAQ (reference sequence). As DNA, the CDR3 is TGTGCCAGCACCATAGCGGGGAACGCGCACACTGAAGCTTTCTTT. Amino acids: CASTIAGNAHTEAFF. The full variable domain, with the rest looked up from reference TRBV7-9 and TRBJ1-1, is DTGVSQNPRHKITKRGQNVTFRCDPISEHNRLYWYRQTLGQGPEFLTYFQNEAQLEKSRLLSDRFSAERPKGSFSTLEIQRTEQGDSAMYLCASTIAGNAHTEAFFGQGTRLTVV.

Comments on this clonotype: The junction differs from germline at one of its ends, possibly a read error. The CDR3 DNA sequence: TGCAGTGCCAGAGGGATTCACAGGACTAATGAAAAACTGTTTTTT. The encoded protein is CSARGIHRTNEKLFF. The V gene is TRBV20-1, the J gene TRBJ1-4, with D perhaps matching TRBD1 (5 bases). The CDR3 runs to 15 residues. Germline V gene lookup returns CDR1 DFQATT and CDR2 SNEGSKA (reference sequence).

This clonotype was found a few times. This chain uses TRBV5-6 with TRBJ2-5; the match to TRBD2 covers 12 bases. V trimming: 3 bases; J trimming: 5 bases; junction bases outside the gene matches: 8. This CDR3 is 16 amino acids long. Germline lookup yields CDR1 SGHDT and CDR2 YYEEEE. Written as DNA, the CDR3 is TGTGCCAGCAGCTCCCGGACTAGCGGGGTTGAGGAGACCCAGTACTTC. The encoded protein is CASSSRTSGVEETQYF. Based on the CDR3 plus reference TRBV5-6 and TRBJ2-5, the full variable domain is DAGVTQSPTHLIKTRGQQVTLRCSPKSGHDTVSWYQQALGQGPQFIFQYYEEEERQRGNFPDRFSGHQFPNYSSELNVNALLLGDSALYLCASSSRTSGVEETQYFGPGTRLLVL.

The chain links TRBV12-3 or TRBV12-4 to TRBJ1-6, with D tentatively TRBD1 (6 bases). This CDR3 region has 13 residues. Deletions cut 5 bases from V and 10 bases from J, with 12 bases between. The CDR3 spells CASSPQGWSPLHF. In DNA, the CDR3 is TGTGCCAGCAGTCCCCAGGGGTGGTCACCCCTCCACTTT.

The genes are TRBV5-1 and TRBJ2-1; 9 nucleotides line up with TRBD1. The CDR3 extends over 18 amino acids. The V segment lost 4 bases and the J segment 3 bases; nucleotides outside the gene matches: 14. Germline CDR1 and CDR2: SGHRS and YFSETQ. This CDR3 is CASSPSPGTGNSYNEQFF. CDR3 in DNA: TGCGCCAGCAGCCCTAGTCCCGGGACAGGGAACAGCTACAATGAGCAGTTCTTC.

V is TRBV11-2 and J is TRBJ1-1; D is ambiguous. The germline gives CDR1 SGHAT, CDR2 FQNNGV. This CDR3 spans 12 amino acids. V lost 1 base and J lost 7, with 7 bases in between. The DNA of the CDR3 is TGTGCCAGCAGCTTAGGGTTTCGTGAAGCTTTCTTT. Its protein is CASSLGFREAFF.

This clonotype came up many times. The rearrangement uses TRBV6-1 and TRBJ1-2; TRBD1 might be the D (5 bases). Germline CDR1 is MNHNS and CDR2 is SASEGT. V lost 5 bases, J lost 5 bases, and 15 bases lay in between. CDR3 length: 14 residues. CDR3 in amino acids: CASSYGLAGYGYTF. CDR3 nucleotides: TGTGCCAGCAGTTATGGGCTGGCAGGGTATGGCTACACCTTC.